These 22 T cell receptor beta chains were all obtained from the same sample, sequenced in a study of regulatory T cells in long-lasting Graves disease. Arm-PCR of CDR3 regions and iRepertoire HTBI primers were used to build TCR beta libraries. MiXCR, applied by TCRdb to the multiplex PCR reads, yields one record per CDR3 protein. The repertoire holds a few hundred thousand distinct CDR3 sequences, less than 30% seen once, with about 27% in the top ten. Documented time point: persistent/refractory GD, antithyroid drugs over 5 years with positive TRAb. There was RNA extracted from PBMCs, and the TCR library was made from it. This material consisted of peripheral blood mononuclear cells (PBMCs), taken when the disease was refractory, from a patient treated with antithyroid drugs. The receptors were sampled from a woman aged 40 to 50 with Graves disease.

Ten or more counts support this clonotype. J is TRBJ1-4 and V is TRBV27; D gene ambiguous. Trimming removed 3 bases at V and 8 bases at J, with 16 bases between. Germline CDR1 and CDR2: MNHEY and SMNVEV (reference sequence). This CDR3 spans 15 amino acids. In DNA, the CDR3 is TGTGCCAGCAGTTTCTCATACGGGCCGCGAGAAAAACTGTTTTTT. It yields the protein CASSFSYGPREKLFF.

The chain has TRBV11-2 and TRBJ2-2; D is ambiguous. Germline V gives CDR1 SGHAT, CDR2 FQNNGV. This CDR3 region has 14 residues. Trimming took 3 bases from V and 7 from J, leaving 12 bases between them. The CDR3 loop is CASSFRALYGELFF. The CDR3, as DNA: TGTGCCAGCAGCTTTCGGGCCTTGTACGGGGAGCTGTTTTTT.

This clonotype has ten or more counts. The chain links TRBV12-3 or TRBV12-4 to TRBJ1-1, with no clear D. Between the trimmed V and J ends, which lost 1 base and 11 bases, there was a span of 11 bases. This CDR3 is built from 12 residues. CDR3 in amino acids: CASSLETSGAFF. For the CDR3, the DNA is TGTGCCAGCAGTTTAGAGACCTCCGGGGCTTTCTTT.

The sample holds a few counts of this clonotype. The V gene is TRBV29-1, the J gene TRBJ2-7; D is uncertain. The CDR3 totals 11 residues. Per germline, CDR1 SQVTM and CDR2 ANQGSEA. V lost 4 bases to trimming and J lost 4 bases, with 8 bases between them. The CDR3 region has the DNA TGCAGCGTTGTCCTGGCATACGAGCAGTACTTC. Its protein is CSVVLAYEQYF.

The chain carries TRBV20-1 and TRBJ2-7, with D unresolved. Germline-derived CDR1 and CDR2 are DFQATT and SNEGSKA (reference sequence). This CDR3 is 12 amino acids long. Deletions cut 3 bases from V and 6 bases from J, with 12 bases between. CDR3 sequence: CSASKGIGEQYF. The CDR3 region has the DNA TGCAGTGCTAGCAAGGGAATAGGCGAGCAGTACTTC.

V is TRBV6-2 or TRBV6-3 and J is TRBJ2-2, with TRBD1 matching 7 bases. This CDR3 spans 16 amino acids. Trimming cost V 6 bases and J 7 bases; bases outside gene matches: 14. Germline V gene lookup returns CDR1 MNHEY and CDR2 SVGEGT. CDR3 sequence (DNA): TGTGCCAGCAGCGAACTCGCTAAGGGGGCTAGCGGGGAGCTGTTTTTT. Translating it yields CASSELAKGASGELFF.

This clonotype was counted between two and nine times. This chain connects TRBV14 to TRBJ2-7, with TRBD2 as a possible D gene (6 bases). The V end lost 3 bases, the J end lost 0 bases, and 18 bases lay between the germline ends. The CDR3 length is 17 residues. Germline V gene sequence: CDR1 SGHDN, CDR2 FVKESK. CDR3 in DNA: TGTGCCAGCAGCCACGAGCCAGGTGGGAGGAGCTCCTACGAGCAGTACTTC. Encoded protein: CASSHEPGGRSSYEQYF.

On this clonotype: One junction end does not reproduce the germline sequence, and a read error may be involved. The V and J genes are TRBV29-1 and TRBJ1-2, with D perhaps matching TRBD1 (5 bases). The CDR3 extends over 14 amino acids. Per germline, CDR1 SQVTM and CDR2 ANQGSEA. The CDR3 nucleotides are TGCAGCGTTGACAGGCAGGGTCTCTACTATGGCCACACCTTC. Residues: CSVDRQGLYYGHTF.

V usage is TRBV28 and J usage is TRBJ1-3, with D maybe TRBD1 (5 bases). The ends were cut back, 3 bases at V and 0 bases at J, with 15 bases in the middle. This CDR3 comprises 17 residues. Germline assignment: CDR1 MDHEN and CDR2 SYDVKM. The CDR3 sequence: CASSFEKGLSSGNTIYF. The CDR3 nucleotides read TGTGCCAGCAGTTTCGAAAAGGGACTGAGCTCTGGAAACACCATATATTTT.

The J gene is TRBJ2-7, the V gene TRBV7-9; perhaps TRBD2 as D (5 bases). From germline, CDR1 is SEHNR and CDR2 FQNEAQ (reference sequence). The germline V and J ends were trimmed by 5 bases and 7 bases, with 15 bases remaining between them. This CDR3 comprises 13 residues. The CDR3 sequence: CASSLGRVLEQYF. The CDR3 DNA reads as TGTGCCAGCAGCCTCGGGCGGGTCTTGGAGCAGTACTTC.

The V call is TRBV5-1, the J call TRBJ1-3; 9 positions agree with TRBD1. Trimming removed 5 bases from V and 4 bases from J; junction bases left unmatched: 7. There are 15 residues in the CDR3. From germline, CDR1 is SGHRS and CDR2 YFSETQ. CDR3 sequence reads: CASSWTGDAGNTIYF. The CDR3 bases are TGCGCCAGCAGTTGGACAGGGGATGCCGGAAACACCATATATTTT.

The genes are TRBV9 and TRBJ2-7; unclear D gene. Trimming shortened V by 0 bases and J by 2 bases, and 6 bases separated the two germline ends. The CDR3 sequence is 13 residues long. Germline CDR1 is SGDLS and CDR2 is YYNGEE. The CDR3 sequence: CASSVGLAYEQYF. CDR3 DNA: TGTGCCAGCAGCGTAGGTCTCGCCTACGAGCAGTACTTC.

CDR3 bases: TGTGCCAGCACGGACAGGGGTTACGAGCAGTACTTC. It yields the protein CASTDRGYEQYF. The rearrangement links TRBV2 to TRBJ2-7; 9 bases match TRBD1. Germline V CDR1 and CDR2: SNHLY, FYNNEI. This CDR3 contains 12 residues. With V trimmed by 7 bases and J by 4 bases, 2 bases remained unmatched.

This clonotype has ten or more counts. V is TRBV7-9 and J is TRBJ1-2, with a weak D call TRBD1 (6 bases). The CDR3 spans 14 residues. V was clipped by 5 bases and J by 3 bases, with 13 bases between them. Germline-derived CDR1 and CDR2 are SEHNR and FQNEAQ (reference sequence). CDR3 sequence (DNA): TGTGCCAGCAGCCGCACAGGGACGGACTATGGCTACACCTTC. Protein product: CASSRTGTDYGYTF.

The CDR3 DNA reads as TGTGCCAGCAGTGAACGACTAGCGGGACACAATGAGCAGTTCTTC. Translating gives CASSERLAGHNEQFF. The chain recombines TRBV25-1 with TRBJ2-1; 11 positions match TRBD2. Germline V gene data show CDR1 as MGHDK and CDR2 as SYGVNS. This CDR3 has 15 amino acids. With V trimmed by 2 bases and J by 5 bases, 2 bases remained unmatched.

In its sample, this clonotype was seen many times. The rearrangement uses TRBV12-3 or TRBV12-4 and TRBJ1-4; no clear D gene. V shed 1 base and J shed 5 bases, with 20 bases lying between them. This CDR3 is built from 18 residues. DNA for the CDR3: TGTGCCAGCAGTTTAGGATTCGGGAAGCGTCCTCTCAATGAAAAACTGTTTTTT. Protein sequence: CASSLGFGKRPLNEKLFF.

The chain has TRBV18 and TRBJ1-1; a possible D gene is TRBD1 (5 bases). This CDR3 contains 14 residues. V was pared by 8 bases and J by 5 bases, with 18 bases between. Germline values: CDR1 KGHSH, CDR2 LQKENI. The CDR3 nucleotides read TGTGCCAGCCGTCTAACCCCAGGGTCAACTGAAGCTTTCTTT. Translating it yields CASRLTPGSTEAFF.

CDR3 coding DNA: TGTGCCAGCCGTAAACAGGGAAGCTCTGGGGCCAACGTCCTGACTTTC. Translating it yields CASRKQGSSGANVLTF. The chain links TRBV28 to TRBJ2-6, with D perhaps matching TRBD1 (6 bases). Germline V CDR1 and CDR2: MDHEN, SYDVKM. CDR3 length: 16 amino acids. Trimming shortened V by 8 bases and J by 0 bases, and 14 bases separated the two germline ends.

V and J are TRBV7-9 and TRBJ1-1; D is ambiguous. This CDR3 has 8 residues. Trimming took 8 bases from V and 8 from J, leaving 3 bases between them. CDR1 SEHNR and CDR2 FQNEAQ come from the germline V gene (reference sequence). The DNA of the CDR3 is TGTGCCAGCGGGGAAGCTTTCTTT. Its protein product is CASGEAFF.

This clonotype was found a few times. The V gene is TRBV13, the J gene TRBJ2-1; 14 nucleotides align to TRBD2. Germline CDR1 reads PRHDT; CDR2 reads FYEKMQ (reference sequence). V gave up 0 bases and J gave up 5 bases; unmatched junction bases: 6. CDR3 length: 18 residues. CDR3 DNA: TGTGCCAGCAGCTTAGGTTGGGGACTAGCGGGAGTGAACAATGAGCAGTTCTTC. Amino acids: CASSLGWGLAGVNNEQFF. Using reference TRBV13 and TRBJ2-1 for the parts outside the CDR3, the full variable domain is AAGVIQSPRHLIKEKRETATLKCYPIPRHDTVYWYQQGPGQDPQFLISFYEKMQSDKGSIPDRFSAQQFSDYHSELNMSSLELGDSALYFCASSLGWGLAGVNNEQFFGPGTRLTVL.

This clonotype appeared a few times. The J gene is TRBJ2-2, the V gene TRBV7-9, with 7 bases matching TRBD2. The CDR3 consists of 16 residues. V was pared by 3 bases and J by 0 bases, with 4 bases of the junction left unmatched. The germline gives CDR1 SEHNR, CDR2 FQNEAQ (reference sequence). CDR3 protein: CASSFNGLANTGELFF. CDR3 nucleotides: TGTGCCAGCAGCTTTAACGGACTAGCGAACACCGGGGAGCTGTTTTTT.

The chain has TRBV6-1 and TRBJ1-3; no clear D gene. Trimming removed 7 bases at V and 1 base at J, with 8 bases between. The CDR3 is made up of 13 amino acids. Germline V gives CDR1 MNHNS, CDR2 SASEGT. In DNA, the CDR3 is TGTGCCAGCAACGTACAGTCTGGAAACACCATATATTTT. Its protein is CASNVQSGNTIYF.